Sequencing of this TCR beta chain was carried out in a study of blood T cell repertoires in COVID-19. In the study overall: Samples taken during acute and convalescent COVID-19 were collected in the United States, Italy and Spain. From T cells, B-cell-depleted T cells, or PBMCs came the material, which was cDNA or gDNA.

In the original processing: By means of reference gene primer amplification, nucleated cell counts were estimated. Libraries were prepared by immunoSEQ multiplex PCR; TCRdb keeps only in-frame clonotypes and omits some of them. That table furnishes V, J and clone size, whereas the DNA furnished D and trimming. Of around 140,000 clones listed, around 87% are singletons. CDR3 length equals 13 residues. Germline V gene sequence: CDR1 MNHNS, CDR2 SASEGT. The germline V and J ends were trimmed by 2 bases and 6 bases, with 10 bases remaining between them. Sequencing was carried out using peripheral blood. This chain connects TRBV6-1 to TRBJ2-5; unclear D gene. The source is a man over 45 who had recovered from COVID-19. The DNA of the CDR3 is TGTGCCAGCAGTGAAATGGCTAGAAAGACCCAGTACTTC. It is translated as CASSEMARKTQYF.